A single T cell receptor (beta chain) is shown here with its context. Its antigen is still unknown. The data belong to a study of cytomegalovirus exposure and HLA in healthy donors. Points from the study as a whole: A previous analysis found most TCR beta V segments productive roughly 90% or roughly 30% of the time. Reported results showed that the classifier diagnosed cytomegalovirus status with high specificity and sensitivity.

Donors in the study were healthy people who gave bone marrow. V lost 4 bases to trimming and J lost 0 bases, with 5 bases between them. The CDR3 consists of 12 residues. Germline lookup yields CDR1 SGHNT and CDR2 YYREEE (reference sequence). The PCR employed 60 Vbeta primers together with 13 Jbeta primers. Using immunoSEQ multiplex PCR, the repertoire was profiled, and TCRdb retains in-frame clones only, with some absent. The data show around 130,000 clones, with 70% to 85% seen just once and about 2.7% held by the top ten. The gene calls are TRBV5-4 and TRBJ2-7; D unresolved. The sequence was collected from a woman aged 18 to 35 in good health and CMV-seropositive. What was sequenced was PBMCs. CDR3 in DNA: TGTGCCAGCAGCCTCTTCTCCTACGAGCAGTACTTC. Its translation is CASSLFSYEQYF. The whole variable domain, filled in from reference TRBV5-4 and TRBJ2-7, reads ETGVTQSPTHLIKTRGQQVTLRCSSQSGHNTVSWYQQALGQGPQFIFQYYREEENGRGNFPPRFSGLQFPNYSSELNVNALELDDSALYLCASSLFSYEQYFGPGTRLTVT.